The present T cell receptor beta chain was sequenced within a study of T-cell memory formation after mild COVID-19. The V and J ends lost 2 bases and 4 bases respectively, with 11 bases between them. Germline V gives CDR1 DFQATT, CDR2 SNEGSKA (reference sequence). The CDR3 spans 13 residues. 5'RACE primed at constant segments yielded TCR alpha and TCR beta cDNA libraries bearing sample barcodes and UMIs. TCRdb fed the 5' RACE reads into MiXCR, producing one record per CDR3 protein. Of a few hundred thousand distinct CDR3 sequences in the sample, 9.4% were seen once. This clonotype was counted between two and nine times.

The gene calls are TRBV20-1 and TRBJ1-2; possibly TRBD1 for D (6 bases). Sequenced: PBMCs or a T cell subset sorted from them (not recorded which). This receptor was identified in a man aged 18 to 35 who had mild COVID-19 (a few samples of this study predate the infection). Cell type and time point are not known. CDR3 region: CSARRGAIYGYTF. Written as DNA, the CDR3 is TGCAGTGCTAGAAGGGGGGCGATCTATGGCTACACCTTC.